The present T cell receptor (beta chain) was sequenced within a study of cytomegalovirus exposure and HLA in healthy donors (dated by TCRdb to about 2017). As for the study more broadly: In an earlier analysis of under 600 of the donors, 276 Gb of sequence data and 117 million unique TCR beta sequences from 150 million to 200 million T cells were reported. The study aimed to test whether cataloging public T cell receptors could reveal signatures of past pathogen exposure. All discovery cohort repertoires had been generated on a single sequencing platform. Class I and class II HLA loci were covered by the typing at four-digit resolution. An earlier analysis of 587 of the donors used high-throughput TCR beta sequencing to judge whether each TCR beta V gene segment behaved as functional or pseudogenic. A handful of DR-DQ haplotypes were handled as single units for association and clustering because linkage in the cohort was strong. To study patterns of TCR occurrence, a later analysis re-analyzed previously published TCR beta repertoires from around 660 donors and added high-resolution HLA genotyping. Using immunosequencing, the study profiled T cell repertoires from 666 subjects and related those repertoires to cytomegalovirus serostatus. High-throughput TCR immunosequencing, statistical association of individual TCRs with disease status, and machine learning were combined to predict cytomegalovirus infection status. Typing coverage differed by locus: A, B, C, DRB1 and DQB1 were typed in about 620-630 donors, DQA1 in 522, DPA1 in 600 to 610, and DPB1 in just under 480. About 300 gigabases of sequencing data and approximately 85 million unique TCR sequences were included in an early release covering about 620 HLA-typed donors. Among the roughly 390 genotyped donors, roughly 80% belonged to the genetic ancestry cluster associated with self-reported Caucasian donors. Alongside the repertoire data, information on donor age, sex, ethnicity and CMV serostatus was compiled. A separate validation cohort of 100 to 150 different subjects was used in addition to the roughly 700-subject first cohort. In the later analysis, no new phenotypic data were used to find candidate immune exposures; instead, reliance was placed on TCR beta sequences and their occurrence across donors. Genome-wide SNP genotypes for about 65% of the roughly 700 donors were used in a later genetic analysis, which treated that subset as a discovery cohort. Among several hundred genotyped donors of the cohort, an average of roughly 230,000 unique TCR beta nucleotide sequences was sequenced per donor, of which about 18% were non-productive.

This clone has only a few counts. This receptor's antigen is unknown. Per-nucleotide qualities are absent, and no much larger clonotype sits a single base away. The protocol used for the library was the immunoSEQ multiplex PCR assay. The multiplex PCR relied on a mix of 60 forward primers for TCR Vbeta segments and 13 reverse primers for TCR Jbeta segments. Amplification of the CDR3 region of rearranged TCR beta genes was performed with a multiplex PCR assay on genomic DNA. On the Illumina HiSeq System, the amplified TCR beta libraries were sequenced as 87-base-pair reads. Under the source paper's analysis protocol: In a later analysis, some 80 million unique TCR beta chains were counted across the 650 to 750 repertoires, and roughly 11 million of these chains were shared by at least two donors. Raw reads were error-corrected and collapsed into unique sequences with a nearest-neighbor algorithm that merged closely related sequences to remove PCR and sequencing errors. To assign V, D and J gene segments, CDR3 sequences were aligned to IMGT reference sequences. Each retained sequence needed at least a six-nucleotide match to both a V gene segment and a J gene segment. A rearrangement was called productive if the CDR3 had no stop codons and remained in frame with V and J, and every other rearrangement was called non-productive. CDR3 was defined according to IMGT convention as the region running from the second conserved V-encoded cysteine to the conserved J-encoded phenylalanine. Sequences without an unambiguous match to a single V gene segment were excluded from the earlier analysis of about 640 of the donors. An earlier analysis of a few hundred of the donors classified V segments as functional when productive rearrangements were above 56.7% and as segregating when the standard deviation between donors was above 5%. A statistical classification framework was built for diagnosing cytomegalovirus status from the catalog of TCR beta chain sequences. In a later analysis, V and J genes were assigned by comparing TCR nucleotide sequences against IMGT/GENE-DB human TR gene sequences. In a later analysis, CDR3 sequences and most-parsimonious VDJ recombination scenarios were assigned using the TCRdist pipeline. A later analysis defined each TCR beta chain by its CDR3 amino acid sequence plus V-gene family, and excluded reads lacking a unique V-gene family. To address suspected cross-contamination and a sequencing artifact, a later analysis removed 450 to 700 highly shared, low-generation-probability nucleotide sequences. A later analysis calculated a clonal expansion index for each public chain from normalized within-repertoire ranks of inferred template counts. In a later analysis, generation probabilities were computed using a VDJ recombination model fitted to out-of-frame rearrangements, and the results were checked against IGoR. Hypergeometric tests were used in a later analysis to score TCR-TCR, TCR-HLA and TCR-CMV co-occurrence, with a repertoire-size bias correction applied to the TCR pairs. In a later analysis, false discovery rates were estimated by permuting HLA or CMV assignments 20 times. In a later analysis, co-occurring TCRs were grouped using DBSCAN, with TCRdist sequence similarity added in when clustering inside HLA-allele-positive subsets. Co-occurrence clustering excluded repertoires with fewer than 30,000 or more than 120,000 public chains, plus five with anomalous nucleotide sharing. In its TCRdb copy, this immuneACCESS table keeps in-frame sequences only and misses some clones. Where compared with another copy, unresolved V genes explain less than half of these, and the others have no known cause. V and J calls and clone size are copied from that table; D and trimming were computed from the DNA. The sample table lists some 99,000 clones, about 80% of them with a count of one. The leading ten clones occupy 2% to 2.5% of the sample.

Study-wide findings and limitations: At a false discovery rate of 0.05, a later analysis linked about 17,000 TCR beta sequences to specific HLA alleles. Linkage disequilibrium might explain the correlated functional status among segregating V segments, but an unknown experimental factor could not be excluded. Strong co-occurrence of HLA alleles, especially DR and DQ, made assigning TCR associations to individual alleles difficult. Compared with the roughly 600-donor mean, donors in an Asian-associated ancestry cluster had fewer N-insertions in productive TCRs, according to a later genetic analysis. In vitro tests confirmed that a few of the cytomegalovirus-associated TCR beta chains recognize cytomegalovirus antigens. A cluster of highly shared sequence variants was judged likely to represent a technical artifact of the sequencing pipeline. Most TCR sequences were observed very rarely across donors, whereas some public TCRs were present in many individuals. The study listed 150 to 200 TCR beta chains as associated with cytomegalovirus. Because counts were too low, approximately 18 rarely observed V segments, including chromosome 9 orphons, were excluded from the earlier analysis of under 650 of the donors. In an earlier analysis of about 550 of the donors, most TCR beta V segments were observed in productive rearrangements about 90% or about 30% of the time, broadly matching IMGT annotations. Cytomegalovirus status was reported to be diagnosed by the classifier with high specificity and sensitivity in both the original and validation cohorts. For the cohort, immune exposure information was limited to CMV serostatus. In a later analysis, HLA-associated TCR beta chains were found to be more clonally expanded and to have lower generation probabilities than equally common non-associated chains. Because some donors lacked HLA typing at each locus, the association tests relied only on the typed subset. A further reported finding was that TCR beta sequences accurately predicted the HLA-A and HLA-B alleles for most subjects in the first cohort. Sequencing depth was assumed to be roughly uniform across donors in the presence/absence analyses, though that assumption may not hold. In a later analysis, several top co-occurrence clusters were reported to appear linked to parvovirus B19, influenza, CMV and Epstein-Barr virus. Because the 87-base-pair reads could not distinguish some IMGT-functional V segments, including TRBV6-2 and TRBV6-3, those segments were excluded. A later analysis found that TCR association rates varied across HLA loci, with DRB1 alleles showing the most associated TCRs and HLA-C alleles the fewest. According to the authors, the approach could potentially be generalized to other disease states and immunological phenotypes. An association between a missense DCLRE1C variant and V-gene and J-gene trimming of TCR beta chains was found in a later genetic analysis and replicated in an independent cohort. According to a later analysis, most CMV-associated TCR beta chains appeared to be HLA-restricted, and the HLA associations seemed to be driven largely by CMV exposure. In this cohort, only TCR beta chains were sequenced, and detectable features were limited by the absence of alpha or paired-chain data.

The CDR3 goes from the cysteine to the phenylalanine over 14 residues. Of the read, only the CDR3 DNA is kept; its 42 bases are in frame from base 1. Compared with germline, V lacks 7 bases and J lacks 4 bases; bases without a gene match: 8. The germline V gene yields SGHTS for CDR1 and YDEGEE for CDR2. The cohort comprised 670 or so healthy bone marrow donors. At the time of sampling, all cohort members were nominally healthy, though unrecorded immune exposures were likely present. The donor was CMV seronegative and belonged to the group of 352 seronegative cohort members. A peripheral blood sample was provided by each donor, and peripheral blood mononuclear cells were used for TCR beta sequencing. Genomic DNA was extracted from the blood cell samples with the Qiagen DNeasy Blood Extraction Kit.

Sequencing was done on a sample of PBMCs. The chain is encoded by TRBV5-8 joined to TRBJ2-3, with 8 central nucleotides matching TRBD2. This TCR was recovered from a man aged 35-49 years in good health and CMV-seronegative. The DNA reads as follows: TGTGCCAGCGGCAGCGGGAGATGGTCAGATACGCAGTATTTT. Its product reads: CASGSGRWSDTQYF.